This TCR beta chain was captured by sequencing in a study of T cell repertoires in cytomegalovirus infection. TCRdb re-called the reads through MiXCR, storing one row per CDR3 protein. The sample lists around 170,000 distinct CDR3 sequences, roughly an eighth occurring once. This clonotype has more than one count but fewer than ten. The clonotype originates from a human donor in good health (CMV status not recorded). Some clones in this sample may be carry-over from other donors' samples. Sequencing was carried out using PBMCs.

The CDR3: CASSYFGQGRPDGYTF. In DNA, the CDR3 is TGTGCCAGCAGTTACTTCGGACAGGGGCGTCCGGATGGCTACACCTTC. The chain is built from TRBV6-5 and TRBJ1-2; 9 nucleotides align to TRBD1. From germline, CDR1 is MNHEY and CDR2 SVGAGI. With 1 base clipped from V and 6 bases from J, the junction kept 9 bases outside the gene matches. CDR3 size: 16 residues.